This T cell receptor beta chain was identified during a study of regulatory T cells. Study-level results: Skewed V and J usage and few unique V-J pairs marked patient repertoires, most in Tregs.

Primers: 52 TRBV forward and 13 TRBJ reverse. The assay was immunoSEQ multiplex PCR, and TCRdb's table has in-frame clones only and misses some. The table has just over 20,000 clones, roughly 93% seen once. With regard to this clone: The antigen is not known.

Patients aged 2 to 39 years had fewer naive T cells. CDR1 and CDR2 (germline): SGHVS, FQNEAQ. V was shortened by 5 bases and J by 2 bases, with 10 bases between the two germline ends. The CDR3 length is 13 residues. The rearrangement uses TRBV7-8 and TRBJ2-7; no clear D gene. Sequenced: CD8+ T cells sorted from blood. This receptor was identified in a child aged 2 to 15 with CD3G deficiency. The CDR3 nucleotides read TGTGCCAGCAGCCGTGACCGAACCTACGAGCAGTACTTC. Encoded protein: CASSRDRTYEQYF.